This paragraph covers one T cell receptor beta chain sequence. These data belong to a study of blood T cell repertoires in COVID-19. About the study: From T cells, B-cell-depleted T cells, or PBMCs came the material, which was cDNA or gDNA.

Methods used by the authors: Amplification from reference gene primers served as the basis for estimated nucleated cell counts. Data came from immunoSEQ multiplex PCR; TCRdb stores just in-frame clones and leaves some out. V and J calls and clone size come straight from that table; D and trimming were deduced from the DNA. Of tens of thousands of clones listed, more than 75% are singletons. The CDR3 runs 14 residues. Trimming left V 3 bases short and J 7 bases short, with 14 bases between. Germline V gene data show CDR1 as SGDLS and CDR2 as YYNGEE. The TCR originated in a man aged 65 to 79 with active or convalescent COVID-19. This sequence joins TRBV9 and TRBJ2-1; D possibly corresponds to TRBD2 (5 bases). The source material was peripheral blood. The CDR3 is CASSGPSGANEQFF. In nucleotides, the CDR3 is TGTGCCAGCAGCGGGCCAAGCGGAGCAAATGAGCAGTTCTTC.